Following are 11 T cell receptor beta chains from one sample sequenced in a study of OX40 agonist ivuxolimab in advanced cancers. The library was built by means of the immunoSEQ multiplex PCR assay. Sourced from immuneACCESS, this table was stored by TCRdb with only in-frame sequences that have V and J called. A share of the clones is absent; for the studies checked, an unresolved V gene accounts for under half, and the remainder has no known explanation. In all, the sample holds 30,000 to 45,000 clones, and around 80% of those were seen once. The top ten hold approximately 22% of the sample. The sample here was CD4+ or CD8+ T cells sorted from blood, taken in a trial of the OX40 agonist ivuxolimab. The receptors were gathered from an adult with an advanced solid tumor such as melanoma, head and neck, liver or kidney cancer.

Only one count was recorded for this clone. The rearrangement joins TRBV7-7 to TRBJ2-3; D might be TRBD1 or TRBD2, each matching 5 bases. V dropped 2 bases and J dropped 5 bases, with 14 bases sitting between them. The CDR3 totals 15 residues. The V gene's germline CDR1 is SSHAT and CDR2 FNYEAQ (reference sequence). CDR3 DNA: TGTGCCAGCAGCTTAAGTTTGGGGACGGAAGATACGCAGTATTTT. Residues: CASSLSLGTEDTQYF.

The chain uses TRBV28 and TRBJ2-7; no clear D. The germline V and J ends were trimmed by 2 bases and 4 bases, with 12 bases remaining between them. Germline values: CDR1 MDHEN, CDR2 SYDVKM. The length of the CDR3 is 14 residues. CDR3 region: CASSLGPPRYEQYF. The CDR3 DNA reads as TGTGCCAGCAGTTTAGGTCCGCCCAGGTACGAGCAGTACTTC.

V and J are TRBV18 and TRBJ2-2; weak D call: TRBD1 (5 bases). The V end lost 6 bases, the J end lost 6 bases, and 5 bases lay between the germline ends. This CDR3 region has 11 residues. Germline assignment: CDR1 KGHSH and CDR2 LQKENI. CDR3 bases: TGTGCCAGCTCCAGGGCCGGGGAGCTGTTTTTT. The encoded protein is CASSRAGELFF.

The chain recombines TRBV11-3 with TRBJ2-7; 7 bases match TRBD1. The CDR3 runs 13 residues. The V gene end was trimmed by 0 bases and the J gene end by 6 bases; junction bases not matched to a gene: 2. CDR1 and CDR2 from the germline V gene are SGHNT and YENEEA. In nucleotides, the CDR3 is TGTGCCAGCAGCTTAGAGACAGGGCTCGAGCAGTACTTC. Its protein is CASSLETGLEQYF. The variable domain in full, with the rest retrieved from reference TRBV11-3 and TRBJ2-7, is EAGVVQSPRYKIIEKKQPVAFWCNPISGHNTLYWYLQNLGQGPELLIRYENEEAVDDSQLPKDRFSAERLKGVDSTLKIQPAELGDSAVYLCASSLETGLEQYFGPGTRLTVT.

The V call is TRBV4-2, the J call TRBJ2-5; 10 bases fit TRBD2. The end of the DNA aligns better with TRBJ2-7, so the J call may be wrong. Per germline, CDR1 LGHNA and CDR2 YNFKEQ. CDR3 length: 19 amino acids. Written as DNA, the CDR3 is TGTGCCAGCAGCCACAGCCTTAAATTCGGACTAGCGGTAAACTACGAGCAGTACTTC. The encoded protein is CASSHSLKFGLAVNYEQYF.

The rearrangement links TRBV29-1 to TRBJ1-2, with D uncertain. Trimming pared 5 bases from V and 1 base from J, leaving 14 bases between. Germline V gene data show CDR1 as SQVTM and CDR2 as ANQGSEA. The CDR3 extends over 14 amino acids. The CDR3: CSVWTGGGNYGYTF. The CDR3 nucleotides are TGCAGCGTTTGGACGGGAGGAGGTAACTATGGCTACACCTTC.

The V call is TRBV18, the J call TRBJ2-1; TRBD1 might be the D (6 bases). From germline, CDR1 is KGHSH and CDR2 LQKENI. The CDR3 loop spans 13 amino acids. The V and J ends lost 2 bases and 7 bases respectively, with 9 bases between them. CDR3 residues: CASSPNRENEQFF. For the CDR3, the DNA is TGTGCCAGCTCACCAAACAGGGAAAATGAGCAGTTCTTC.

V is TRBV7-2 and J is TRBJ2-1; 9 nucleotides align to TRBD2. Germline CDR1 SGHTA, CDR2 FQGNSA. Trimming took 1 base from V and 12 from J; bases not matched to a gene: 7. The CDR3 is made up of 14 amino acids. This CDR3 reads CASSLGLAGRRQFF. CDR3 nucleotide sequence: TGTGCCAGCAGCTTAGGTCTAGCGGGGAGGCGGCAGTTCTTC.

This chain joins TRBV7-2 and TRBJ2-3, with TRBD2 matching 11 bases. V trimming: 5 bases; J trimming: 10 bases; junction bases outside the gene matches: 5. The germline gives CDR1 SGHTA, CDR2 FQGNSA. This CDR3 is built from 13 residues. In DNA, the CDR3 is TGTGCCAGCAGCGAAGTACTAGCGGGAGCGCAGTATTTT. As protein: CASSEVLAGAQYF. Based on the CDR3 plus reference TRBV7-2 and TRBJ2-3, the full variable domain is GAGVSQSPSNKVTEKGKDVELRCDPISGHTALYWYRQSLGQGLEFLIYFQGNSAPDKSGLPSDRFSAERTGGSVSTLTIQRTQQEDSAVYLCASSEVLAGAQYFGPGTRLTVL.

The V gene is TRBV6-9, the J gene TRBJ1-1; 9 bases map to TRBD1. Trimming cost V 5 bases and J 4 bases; bases outside gene matches: 2. The CDR3 is 13 residues long. In germline, CDR1 is MNHGY, CDR2 SVAAGI. This CDR3 reads CASSAQGATEAFF. The CDR3 region has the DNA TGTGCCAGCAGTGCACAGGGGGCCACTGAAGCTTTCTTT.

J is TRBJ1-2 and V is TRBV11-1, with 9 bases that match TRBD1. There are 15 residues in the CDR3. Trimming removed 5 bases from V and 8 bases from J; junction bases left unmatched: 12. CDR1 SGHAT and CDR2 FQDESV come from the germline V gene (reference sequence). The DNA of the CDR3 is TGTGCCAGCAGCCGACCGGGACAGGGAATCGGCGGCTACACCTTC. Amino acid sequence: CASSRPGQGIGGYTF.